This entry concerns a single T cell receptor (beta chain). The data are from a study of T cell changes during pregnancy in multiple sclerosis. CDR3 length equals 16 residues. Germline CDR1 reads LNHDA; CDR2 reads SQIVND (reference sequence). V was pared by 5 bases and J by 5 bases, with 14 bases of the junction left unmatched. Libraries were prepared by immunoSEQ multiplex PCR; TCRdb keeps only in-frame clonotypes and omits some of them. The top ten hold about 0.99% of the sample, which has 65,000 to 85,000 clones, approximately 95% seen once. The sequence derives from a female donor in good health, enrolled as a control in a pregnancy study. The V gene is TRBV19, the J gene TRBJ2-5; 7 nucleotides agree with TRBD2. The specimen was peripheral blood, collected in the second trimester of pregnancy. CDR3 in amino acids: CASSPLMASGGETQYF. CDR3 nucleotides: TGTGCCAGTAGTCCCCTGATGGCTAGCGGAGGGGAGACCCAGTACTTC.